This T cell receptor (beta chain) was sequenced during a study of blood T cells in healthy people across ages. Through a sample-barcoded 5' primer and a J-beta primer mix, a second PCR was run for roughly 7 to 11 cycles. In TCRdb, the 5' RACE reads were re-called with MiXCR into one record per CDR3 protein. This table holds roughly 1,800,000 distinct CDR3 sequences, around 48% found once. This clonotype has a handful of counts. Material: blood. The sequence derives from a woman aged 40 to 55 in good health.

The chain's CDR3 is CASSPGPGRGHTNEKLFF. In nucleotides, the CDR3 is TGCGCCAGCAGCCCCGGACCCGGAAGGGGGCATACTAATGAAAAACTGTTTTTT. The chain is built from TRBV4-1 and TRBJ1-4, with TRBD1 matching 7 bases. After removal of 4 bases from V and 2 bases from J, the junction contained 13 bases not matched to a gene. CDR3 length equals 18 residues. From germline, CDR1 is MGHRA and CDR2 YSYEKL.